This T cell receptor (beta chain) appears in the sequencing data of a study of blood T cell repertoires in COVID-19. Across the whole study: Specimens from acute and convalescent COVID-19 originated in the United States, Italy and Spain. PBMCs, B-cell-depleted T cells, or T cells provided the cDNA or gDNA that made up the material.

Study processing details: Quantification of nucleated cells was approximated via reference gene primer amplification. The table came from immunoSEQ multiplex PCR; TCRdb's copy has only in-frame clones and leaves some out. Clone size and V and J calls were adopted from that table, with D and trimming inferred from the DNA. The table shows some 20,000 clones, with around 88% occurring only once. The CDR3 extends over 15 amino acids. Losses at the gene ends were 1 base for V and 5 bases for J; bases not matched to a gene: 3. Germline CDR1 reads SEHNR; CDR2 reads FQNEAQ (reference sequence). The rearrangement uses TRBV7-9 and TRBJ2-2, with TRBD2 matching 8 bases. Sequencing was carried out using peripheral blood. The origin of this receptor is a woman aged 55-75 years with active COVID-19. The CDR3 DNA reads TGTGCCAGCAGCTTAGAAGGGACTAGTACCGGGGAGCTGTTTTTT. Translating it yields CASSLEGTSTGELFF.